The 31 T cell receptor beta chains below were found in one sample sequenced in a study of T cells after yellow fever vaccination. TCRdb reprocessed the 5' RACE reads with MiXCR, giving one entry per CDR3 protein. The table has approximately 300,000 distinct CDR3 sequences, about 6.6% seen once; the top ten hold 15% to 20%. The material sequenced was PBMCs, taken 45 days after the first yellow fever vaccination. These receptors all stem from a man aged 18 to 35 who received the YFV17D yellow fever vaccine.

This clonotype has only a few counts. This sequence joins TRBV4-3 and TRBJ2-1, with D possibly being TRBD2 (7 bases). Germline V gene lookup returns CDR1 LGHNA and CDR2 YSLEER. The ends were cut back, 0 bases at V and 9 bases at J, with 30 bases in the middle. The CDR3 loop spans 20 amino acids. CDR3 in DNA: TGCGCCAGCAGCCAAGATTCCCCTCAGATAAGGCGGGGGCGCCGGCGTGAGCAGTTCTTC. Protein sequence: CASSQDSPQIRRGRRREQFF.

This clonotype was picked up a small number of times. The chain is built from TRBV2 and TRBJ1-4; D not resolved. V was trimmed by 5 bases and J by 17 bases, leaving 18 bases between them. Per germline, CDR1 SNHLY and CDR2 FYNNEI. There are 12 residues in the CDR3. CDR3 sequence (DNA): TGTGCCAGCAGTCCCGTCGGGATTCCTGGATTTTTT. Its translation is CASSPVGIPGFF.

There are a few counts of this clonotype. V gene TRBV10-3 combines with J gene TRBJ2-5; D perhaps matches TRBD1 (6 bases). V gave up 4 bases and J gave up 0 bases, with 9 bases separating them. Per germline, CDR1 ENHRY and CDR2 SYGVKD. The CDR3 has 14 residues. The CDR3 sequence is CAISVQGNQETQYF. The CDR3 DNA reads as TGTGCCATCAGTGTTCAGGGGAACCAAGAGACCCAGTACTTC.

In this sample, this clonotype turned up a few times. The chain recombines TRBV5-4 with TRBJ1-4, with 8 positions matching TRBD1. This CDR3 contains 14 residues. V dropped 3 bases and J dropped 6; count of bases not matched to a gene: 4. CDR1 is SGHNT and CDR2 is YYREEE in the germline V gene (reference sequence). CDR3 in DNA: TGTGCCAGCAGCTCGACAGGGGTTGATGAAAAACTGTTTTTT. Its translation: CASSSTGVDEKLFF.

V usage is TRBV28 and J usage is TRBJ2-7, with 7 bases that match TRBD2. The CDR3 extends over 14 amino acids. V lost 5 bases, J lost 3 bases, and 7 bases stayed unmatched. Germline V gene lookup returns CDR1 MDHEN and CDR2 SYDVKM. The CDR3 here is CASSGRGGGYEQYV. The CDR3, as DNA: TGTGCCAGCAGTGGTCGCGGGGGAGGCTACGAGCAGTACGTC.

The chain has TRBV5-1 and TRBJ2-3; tentatively, D is TRBD2 (6 bases). The CDR3 has 16 residues. V lost 2 bases and J 6 bases, leaving 19 bases between the germline ends. CDR1 and CDR2 (germline): SGHRS, YFSETQ. CDR3 in amino acids: CASSFDWAGGADTQYF. CDR3 DNA: TGCGCCAGCAGCTTCGACTGGGCCGGCGGGGCGGATACGCAGTATTTT.

There are a few counts of this clonotype. The J gene is TRBJ2-3, the V gene TRBV12-3 or TRBV12-4; D ambiguous. Trimming cost V 5 bases and J 4 bases, with 13 bases left between them. There are 14 residues in the CDR3. CDR3 nucleotide sequence: TGTGCCAGCAGTCACAATCTAGGTCCAGATACGCAGTATTTT. This translates into CASSHNLGPDTQYF.

This clonotype was found a few times. The J gene is TRBJ1-4, the V gene TRBV23-1, with 7 bases lining up with TRBD1. TRBV23-1 is identified as an open reading frame with a role that is uncertain. The CDR3 has 14 residues. The V and J ends lost 10 bases and 5 bases, in that order; junction bases with no gene match: 10. The DNA of the CDR3 is TGCGCCACCAAACCGGGACAGAGGAATGAAAAACTGTTTTTT. Translating it yields CATKPGQRNEKLFF.

A word on this clonotype: Germline is not matched at one junction end, which may reflect a read error. This chain connects TRBV7-3 to TRBJ2-3; D not certain. The CDR3 extends over 16 amino acids. Germline V gives CDR1 SGHTA, CDR2 FQGTGA. In DNA form, the CDR3 reads TGTGACAGCAGCTTAAGCCCCTCCCTCGGCACAGATACGCAGTATTTT. Its translation: CDSSLSPSLGTDTQYF. Full variable domain (remainder filled in from reference TRBV7-3 and TRBJ2-3): GAGVSQTPSNKVTEKGKYVELRCDPISGHTALYWYRQSLGQGPEFLIYFQGTGAADDSGLPNDRFFAVRPEGSVSTLKIQRTERGDSAVYLCDSSLSPSLGTDTQYFGPGTRLTVL.

This clonotype was seen repeatedly, ten times or more. This chain links TRBV29-1 with TRBJ2-7; 8 bases fit TRBD1. CDR1 and CDR2 (germline): SQVTM, ANQGSEA. V dropped 6 bases and J dropped 3; count of bases not matched to a gene: 13. The CDR3 length is 15 residues. DNA of the CDR3: TGCAGCGTCTACTCTCGACAGGGGTCATTCTACGAGCAGTACTTC. Translation: CSVYSRQGSFYEQYF.

The rearrangement joins TRBV20-1 to TRBJ2-3; D might be TRBD1 or TRBD2, each matching 5 bases. CDR3 length equals 14 residues. Between the trimmed V and J ends, which lost 6 bases and 8 bases, there was a span of 21 bases. Germline V gene data show CDR1 as DFQATT and CDR2 as SNEGSKA (reference sequence). The CDR3 region is CSATRDRARGTQYF. In DNA form, the CDR3 reads TGCAGTGCCACCCGGGACCGAGCCAGAGGTACGCAGTATTTT.

The table lists this clonotype with many counts. J is TRBJ2-5 and V is TRBV20-1; the D is unclear. CDR1 is DFQATT, CDR2 SNEGSKA, per germline (reference sequence). The V and J ends lost 3 bases and 2 bases respectively, with 13 bases between them. The CDR3 contains 14 residues. The CDR3 DNA reads TGCAGTGCTAGCGAATGGGAATCACAAGAGACCCAGTACTTC. It is translated as CSASEWESQETQYF.

This clonotype was counted many times. The chain links TRBV7-2 to TRBJ1-5, with a possible D match to TRBD1 (5 bases). Germline values: CDR1 SGHTA, CDR2 FQGNSA. This CDR3 is 14 amino acids long. Trimming shortened V by 5 bases and J by 4 bases, and 12 bases separated the two germline ends. CDR3 residues: CASSRGTGNQPQHF. CDR3 sequence (DNA): TGTGCCAGCAGCCGCGGGACCGGTAATCAGCCCCAGCATTTT. Filled out from reference TRBV7-2 and TRBJ1-5, the complete variable domain reads GAGVSQSPSNKVTEKGKDVELRCDPISGHTALYWYRQSLGQGLEFLIYFQGNSAPDKSGLPSDRFSAERTGGSVSTLTIQRTQQEDSAVYLCASSRGTGNQPQHFGDGTRLSIL.

The CDR3 coding sequence is TGTGCCAGCACCTCCTTAGATTCAGGGAGGAGGGCGGATACGCAGTATTTT. It is translated as CASTSLDSGRRADTQYF. This chain joins TRBV12-3 or TRBV12-4 and TRBJ2-3; TRBD2 might be the D (6 bases). The CDR3 extends over 17 amino acids. Trimming took off 7 bases at V and 6 bases at J, with 26 bases between the two ends.

This clonotype was seen only a few times. This chain joins TRBV23-1 and TRBJ2-5; the D gene is possibly TRBD1 (6 bases). TRBV23-1 is an ORF, with its function uncertain. V lost 2 bases to trimming and J lost 4 bases, with 14 bases between them. The CDR3 consists of 15 residues. The CDR3 region has the DNA TGCGCCAGCAGTCAACGGTCCAGGGGCCGAGAGACCCAGTACTTC. Translating it yields CASSQRSRGRETQYF.

The chain has TRBV5-1 and TRBJ2-5; D might be TRBD2 (6 bases). V was shortened by 0 bases and J by 3 bases, with 12 bases between the two germline ends. This CDR3 is 15 amino acids long. Germline CDR1 reads SGHRS; CDR2 reads YFSETQ. For the CDR3, the DNA is TGCGCCAGCAGCTTGGGGAGGGATCCTAAAGAGACCCAGTACTTC. It specifies CASSLGRDPKETQYF.

This clonotype was found many times. The rearrangement links TRBV20-1 to TRBJ2-2, with a possible D match to TRBD1 (6 bases). From germline, CDR1 is DFQATT and CDR2 SNEGSKA (reference sequence). The CDR3 is made up of 16 amino acids. Trimming took off 5 bases at V and 2 bases at J, with 18 bases between the two ends. The CDR3 DNA is TGCAGTGCTGAACTCCCAGGGACAACAAACACCGGGGAGCTGTTTTTT. Translating gives CSAELPGTTNTGELFF.

This clonotype was recorded once. The junction departs from the called germline gene at one end, perhaps through a read error. This sequence joins TRBV5-5 and TRBJ2-7; D might be TRBD2 (7 bases). The CDR3 sequence is 14 residues long. Germline V CDR1 and CDR2: SGHKS, YYEKEE (reference sequence). This CDR3 is CASSFAGAFYEQYF. CDR3 nucleotide sequence: TGTGCCAGCAGCTTTGCGGGGGCCTTCTACGAGCAGTATTTC. Variable domain in full (rest from reference TRBV5-5 and TRBJ2-7): DAGVTQSPTHLIKTRGQQVTLRCSPISGHKSVSWYQQVLGQGPQFIFQYYEKEERGRGNFPDRFSARQFPNYSSELNVNALLLGDSALYLCASSFAGAFYEQYFGPGTRLTVT.

In its sample, this clonotype was seen a few times. This sequence joins TRBV18 and TRBJ2-7; D gene uncertain. V was pared by 1 base and J by 0 bases, with 10 bases between. CDR1 is KGHSH and CDR2 is LQKENI in the germline V gene. The CDR3 totals 15 residues. The CDR3 region has the DNA TGTGCCAGCTCACCACTCTCTGGGGTCTCCTACGAGCAGTACGTC. This codes for CASSPLSGVSYEQYV.

The CDR3 region has the DNA TGCGCCAGCAGATTGACAGGGGCAACTAATGAAAAACTGTTTTTT. It translates to CASRLTGATNEKLFF. This chain joins TRBV5-1 and TRBJ1-4; TRBD1 matches at 8 bases. With V trimmed by 5 bases and J by 0 bases, 3 bases remained unmatched. The CDR3 extends over 15 amino acids. The germline V gene has CDR1 SGHRS and CDR2 YFSETQ.

The V gene is TRBV11-2, the J gene TRBJ2-5; 7 bases map to TRBD2. The CDR3 has 13 amino acids. In germline, CDR1 is SGHAT, CDR2 FQNNGV. V shed 5 bases and J 3 bases; nucleotides not matched to a gene: 3. CDR3 residues: CASSRGLEETQYF. Written as DNA, the CDR3 is TGTGCCAGCAGCCGCGGACTAGAAGAGACCCAGTACTTC.

This rearrangement joins TRBV4-2 to TRBJ2-5, with D perhaps matching TRBD2 (5 bases). Germline V gene data show CDR1 as LGHNA and CDR2 as YNFKEQ. The CDR3 sequence is 15 residues long. V was shortened by 3 bases and J by 2 bases, with 13 bases between the two germline ends. CDR3: CASSQPGLSQETQYF. The CDR3 nucleotides read TGTGCCAGCAGCCAGCCTGGACTGAGTCAAGAGACCCAGTACTTC.

Details on this clonotype: One end of the junction does not line up with germline, which may come from a read error. The genes are TRBV11-2 and TRBJ2-1, with 7 bases aligning to TRBD1. The CDR3 runs to 15 residues. Germline CDR1 and CDR2: SGHAT and FQNNGV. CDR3 sequence reads: CSSSPTGASYNEQFF. CDR3 coding DNA: TGTTCCAGCAGCCCTACAGGGGCGTCCTACAATGAGCAGTTCTTC.

This clonotype occurred many times. The CDR3 here is CASGWGPGGETQYF. The DNA of the CDR3 is TGTGCCAGCGGGTGGGGCCCCGGGGGAGAGACCCAGTACTTC. The rearrangement joins TRBV6-1 to TRBJ2-5; D may be TRBD2 (6 bases). The V gene's germline CDR1 is MNHNS and CDR2 SASEGT. Deletions cut 8 bases from V and 4 bases from J, with 17 bases between. The CDR3 spans 14 residues.

This clonotype showed up many times. The rearrangement joins TRBV6-5 to TRBJ2-7; D is possibly TRBD2 (5 bases). Trimming took 0 bases from V and 2 from J, leaving 11 bases between them. The CDR3 has 15 amino acids. Germline V gives CDR1 MNHEY, CDR2 SVGAGI. CDR3 DNA sequence: TGTGCCAGCAGTTACTCGTTTGGGAGAGCCTACGAGCAGTACTTC. Its protein product is CASSYSFGRAYEQYF.

This clonotype was found many times. The V gene is TRBV5-1, the J gene TRBJ1-2; D ambiguous. The V end lost 4 bases, the J end lost 6 bases, and 19 bases lay between the germline ends. The CDR3 totals 15 residues. CDR1 and CDR2 from the germline V gene are SGHRS and YFSETQ. CDR3 sequence (DNA): TGCGCCAGCAGCGGAAAATCCCCGGCGGTTCATGGCTACACCTTC. This sequence encodes CASSGKSPAVHGYTF.

This clonotype has just a few counts. The gene calls are TRBV4-3 and TRBJ1-1, with D unresolved. With 0 bases removed from V and 6 bases from J, the gap between germline ends came to 11 bases. The CDR3 sequence is 14 residues long. Per the germline V gene, CDR1 is LGHNA and CDR2 is YSLEER. CDR3 protein: CASSQDRRGSEAFF. The CDR3 coding sequence is TGCGCCAGCAGCCAAGATCGCCGGGGATCTGAAGCTTTCTTT.

This clonotype has ten or more counts. The rearrangement uses TRBV3-1 and TRBJ1-5; D remains unclear. Between the trimmed V and J ends, which lost 0 bases and 7 bases, there was a span of 7 bases. The CDR3 has 13 residues. Germline V lookup: CDR1 LGHDT, CDR2 YNNKEL (reference sequence). The DNA of the CDR3 is TGTGCCAGCAGCCAAGATCGAAGCCAGCCCCAGCATTTT. Its translation: CASSQDRSQPQHF.

The chain couples TRBV5-4 to TRBJ2-5, with 9 bases aligning to TRBD2. CDR3 size: 16 residues. Germline lookup yields CDR1 SGHNT and CDR2 YYREEE (reference sequence). The ends lost 4 bases at V and 2 bases at J; junction bases unmatched: 9. The CDR3 DNA is TGTGCCAGCAGCCAACATCCGGGACTAGCACAAGAGACCCAGTACTTC. Translation: CASSQHPGLAQETQYF. Full variable domain (missing parts from reference TRBV5-4 and TRBJ2-5): ETGVTQSPTHLIKTRGQQVTLRCSSQSGHNTVSWYQQALGQGPQFIFQYYREEENGRGNFPPRFSGLQFPNYSSELNVNALELDDSALYLCASSQHPGLAQETQYFGPGTRLLVL.

The gene calls are TRBV15 and TRBJ2-4; D unclear. This CDR3 contains 15 residues. V lost 3 bases and J lost 1, with 10 bases in between. Looked up from germline, CDR1 is LNHNV and CDR2 is YYDKDF (reference sequence). The CDR3 sequence: CATSSPNYAKNIQYF. CDR3 coding DNA: TGTGCCACCAGCAGCCCGAATTACGCCAAAAACATTCAGTACTTC.

This clonotype was recorded at least ten times. This chain connects TRBV4-2 to TRBJ2-1, with 11 bases lining up with TRBD2. The CDR3 loop spans 16 amino acids. The germline V gene has CDR1 LGHNA and CDR2 YNFKEQ. Unmatched junction bases numbered 4, after V lost 0 bases and J lost 6 bases. CDR3 DNA: TGTGCCAGCAGCCAAGACATAGCGGGGGGGTTCAATGAGCAGTTCTTC. Protein product: CASSQDIAGGFNEQFF.